What follows are 21 T cell receptor beta chains derived from one specimen sequenced in a study of T cells after yellow fever vaccination. TCRdb ran MiXCR on the 5' RACE reads and lists one entry per CDR3 protein. The sample lists hundreds of thousands of distinct CDR3 sequences, about 12% occurring once. The sample was PBMCs, taken on the day of the yellow fever booster vaccination. Receptors originate from a man aged 25 to 40 who received the YFV17D yellow fever vaccine.

A few counts support this clonotype. The chain employs TRBV5-1 and TRBJ2-7; D unresolved. The CDR3 has 15 residues. Germline-derived CDR1 and CDR2 are SGHRS and YFSETQ. V was pared by 0 bases and J by 2 bases, with 12 bases between. CDR3 nucleotides: TGCGCCAGCAGCTTGGAGGGTTACCTAACCTACGAGCAGTACTTC. Its translation: CASSLEGYLTYEQYF.

This chain connects TRBV20-1 to TRBJ1-1, with D possibly TRBD1 on 6 matching bases. V was shortened by 3 bases and J by 3 bases, with 14 bases between the two germline ends. Germline CDR1 DFQATT, CDR2 SNEGSKA (reference sequence). There are 14 residues in the CDR3. The CDR3 DNA follows: TGCAGTGCTAGTAAGGGTTCAGGGGACACTGAAGCTTTCTTT. Amino acid sequence: CSASKGSGDTEAFF.

This clonotype has just a few counts. J is TRBJ1-5 and V is TRBV19; 9 bases fit TRBD1. The CDR3 runs 13 residues. The germline V gene has CDR1 LNHDA and CDR2 SQIVND (reference sequence). V lost 8 bases, J lost 7 bases, and 6 bases stayed unmatched. The CDR3 spells CASGTGQYQPQHF. As DNA, the CDR3 is TGTGCCAGTGGGACAGGGCAGTACCAGCCCCAGCATTTT.

The gene calls are TRBV6-1 and TRBJ2-1; TRBD2 aligns across 13 bases. Germline V gene data show CDR1 as MNHNS and CDR2 as SASEGT. The CDR3 sequence is 15 residues long. V lost 6 bases to trimming and J lost 8 bases; unmatched junction nucleotides: 7. The CDR3 protein is CASSPRTSGSYEQFF. In DNA, the CDR3 is TGTGCCAGCAGCCCCCGGACTAGCGGGAGTTATGAGCAGTTCTTC.

This clonotype has only a few counts. V and J are TRBV6-1 and TRBJ2-4; D assignment may be TRBD1 or TRBD2 (5 bases each). CDR1 and CDR2 from the germline V gene are MNHNS and SASEGT. There are 12 residues in the CDR3. The V end was cut by 6 bases, the J end by 6 bases, with 9 bases between. CDR3 amino acids: CASRGTGNIQYF. The CDR3 region has the DNA TGTGCCAGCAGGGGGACGGGAAACATTCAGTACTTC.

In this sample, this clonotype turned up a few times. The V call is TRBV7-8, the J call TRBJ2-1; D is uncertain. Trimming pared 2 bases from V and 4 bases from J, leaving 15 bases between. The CDR3 has 16 amino acids. CDR1 and CDR2 (germline): SGHVS, FQNEAQ. The CDR3 protein is CASSLFPRTEYNEQFF. Written as DNA, the CDR3 is TGTGCCAGCAGCTTATTTCCCCGTACAGAGTACAATGAGCAGTTCTTC.

This clonotype was detected a few times. The rearrangement joins TRBV7-2 to TRBJ2-1; TRBD2 matches at 8 bases. J was trimmed by 9 bases and V by 4 bases; bases with no gene match: 11. Per the germline V gene, CDR1 is SGHTA and CDR2 is FQGNSA. The CDR3 is made up of 15 amino acids. The CDR3 spells CASSSVLGAGGEQFF. The CDR3 DNA follows: TGTGCCAGCAGCTCGGTTCTAGGGGCGGGAGGTGAGCAGTTCTTC. The full variable domain, rest sourced from reference TRBV7-2 and TRBJ2-1, is GAGVSQSPSNKVTEKGKDVELRCDPISGHTALYWYRQSLGQGLEFLIYFQGNSAPDKSGLPSDRFSAERTGGSVSTLTIQRTQQEDSAVYLCASSSVLGAGGEQFFGPGTRLTVL.

This chain connects TRBV7-2 to TRBJ2-7, with D uncertain. This CDR3 has 15 amino acids. The germline V and J ends were trimmed by 1 base and 2 bases, with 12 bases remaining between them. Germline values: CDR1 SGHTA, CDR2 FQGNSA. CDR3 sequence: CASSLVTAVAYEQYF. The CDR3 coding sequence is TGTGCCAGCAGCTTAGTGACGGCAGTTGCCTACGAGCAGTACTTC.

This clonotype has only a few counts. The gene calls are TRBV15 and TRBJ2-3; 9 positions agree with TRBD2. J gave up 5 bases and V 0 bases, and 12 bases lay outside the gene matches. The CDR3 runs to 18 residues. CDR1 LNHNV and CDR2 YYDKDF come from the germline V gene (reference sequence). CDR3 in DNA: TGTGCCACCAGCAGAGATCGCGGGAGGGGAATCCGGGGAGATACGCAGTATTTT. Translation gives CATSRDRGRGIRGDTQYF.

This clonotype was picked up a small number of times. V and J are TRBV11-1 and TRBJ2-3, with 15 bases aligning to TRBD2. V was clipped by 5 bases and J by 4 bases; unmatched bases: 13. The CDR3 loop spans 19 amino acids. The germline CDR1 and CDR2 sequences are SGHAT and FQDESV (reference sequence). Written as DNA, the CDR3 is TGTGCCAGCAGCCCCGGGTTTACCGGGACTAGCGGGAGGTCAGATACGCAGTATTTT. Its translation: CASSPGFTGTSGRSDTQYF.

The chain has TRBV19 and TRBJ2-2; D is undetermined. Trimming removed 1 base at V and 5 bases at J, with 11 bases between. CDR3 length: 15 amino acids. Germline loops: CDR1 LNHDA, CDR2 SQIVND (reference sequence). For the CDR3, the DNA is TGTGCCAGTAGTATAGCGACAAGTAGTACCGGGGAGCTGTTTTTT. The encoded protein is CASSIATSSTGELFF.

This clonotype has just a few counts. The gene calls are TRBV20-1 and TRBJ2-1, with 9 positions matching TRBD2. The V gene's germline CDR1 is DFQATT and CDR2 SNEGSKA (reference sequence). The CDR3 runs 14 residues. The junction had 5 bases not matched to a gene; V was cut back by 3 bases and J by 5 bases. CDR3 amino acids: CSASSSGNNNEQFF. The CDR3 coding sequence is TGCAGTGCTAGCTCTAGCGGGAATAACAATGAGCAGTTCTTC.

The chain joins TRBV27 to TRBJ2-5; D is ambiguous. Germline-derived CDR1 and CDR2 are MNHEY and SMNVEV (reference sequence). This CDR3 has 14 amino acids. The V end lost 4 bases, the J end lost 1 base, and 10 bases lay between the germline ends. The CDR3 sequence is CASSSVGLQETQYF. The CDR3, as DNA: TGTGCCAGCAGTTCGGTGGGCCTCCAAGAGACCCAGTACTTC.

This clonotype was observed a few times. The chain uses TRBV5-8 and TRBJ2-5; 11 bases are shared with TRBD1. CDR1 is SGHTS, CDR2 YDEGEE, per germline. CDR3 length equals 15 residues. The junction had 5 bases not matched to a gene; V was cut back by 3 bases and J by 4 bases. CDR3 sequence reads: CASSSSGTGGETQYF. For the CDR3, the DNA is TGTGCCAGCAGCTCTTCCGGGACAGGGGGAGAGACCCAGTACTTC. The variable domain in full, completed from reference TRBV5-8 and TRBJ2-5, reads EAGVTQSPTHLIKTRGQQATLRCSPISGHTSVYWYQQALGLGLQFLLWYDEGEERNRGNFPPRFSGRQFPNYSSELNVNALELEDSALYLCASSSSGTGGETQYFGPGTRLLVL.

The table lists this clonotype with a few counts. This chain links TRBV18 with TRBJ2-7; 11 bases agree with TRBD1. Germline CDR1 and CDR2: KGHSH and LQKENI. V lost 6 bases and J lost 6; bases outside the gene matches: 4. The CDR3 runs to 13 residues. CDR3 loop: CASSRGTGGEQYF. The CDR3 DNA reads as TGTGCCAGCTCGCGCGGGACAGGGGGCGAGCAGTACTTC.

This chain uses TRBV23-1 with TRBJ1-6, with unresolved D. TRBV23-1 is an open reading frame, and its role is uncertain. The CDR3 has 12 amino acids. V lost 8 bases to trimming and J lost 11 bases, with 13 bases between them. CDR3 nucleotide sequence: TGCGCCAGCGATCCCGTCGGCGCACCCCTCCACTTT. This sequence encodes CASDPVGAPLHF.

At least ten counts were recorded for this clonotype. J is TRBJ2-5 and V is TRBV5-1, with D unresolved. The germline V gene has CDR1 SGHRS and CDR2 YFSETQ. The CDR3 runs to 12 residues. Trimming cost V 0 bases and J 5 bases, with 5 bases left between them. CDR3 DNA: TGCGCCAGCAGCTTGGTGGTTGAGACCCAGTACTTC. Amino acids: CASSLVVETQYF. Drawing the rest from reference TRBV5-1 and TRBJ2-5, the complete variable domain is KAGVTQTPRYLIKTRGQQVTLSCSPISGHRSVSWYQQTPGQGLQFLFEYFSETQRNKGNFPGRFSGRQFSNSRSEMNVSTLELGDSALYLCASSLVVETQYFGPGTRLLVL.

V and J are TRBV25-1 and TRBJ1-1, with D hard to call. Germline-derived CDR1 and CDR2 are MGHDK and SYGVNS. V was trimmed by 3 bases and J by 2 bases, leaving 10 bases between them. The CDR3 sequence is 14 residues long. CDR3 sequence reads: CASSDWQLNTEAFF. CDR3 sequence (DNA): TGTGCCAGCAGTGATTGGCAATTAAACACTGAAGCTTTCTTT.

V gene TRBV18 combines with J gene TRBJ2-5; TRBD2 agrees at 11 bases. V shed 3 bases and J 4 bases; nucleotides not matched to a gene: 10. Germline loops: CDR1 KGHSH, CDR2 LQKENI. This CDR3 has 17 residues. CDR3 DNA sequence: TGTGCCAGCTCACCGGGACTAGCGGTCGGAGGTGTAGAGACCCAGTACTTC. Protein product: CASSPGLAVGGVETQYF.

This clonotype occurred a few times. The J gene is TRBJ1-4, the V gene TRBV5-5; D unclear. The germline V gene encodes CDR1 SGHKS and CDR2 YYEKEE (reference sequence). Deletions cut 4 bases from V and 0 bases from J, with 7 bases between. The CDR3 is 14 residues long. The CDR3 loop is CASSRITTNEKLFF. The CDR3 coding sequence is TGTGCCAGCAGCCGCATTACAACTAATGAAAAACTGTTTTTT.

The V and J genes are TRBV9 and TRBJ2-1, with a tentative D call TRBD2 (5 bases). V was cut by 0 bases and J by 9 bases, with 13 bases left in between. The CDR3 is 14 residues long. The germline V gene has CDR1 SGDLS and CDR2 YYNGEE. CDR3 sequence: CASSVGLSKSEQFF. For the CDR3, the DNA is TGTGCCAGCAGCGTAGGACTAAGTAAAAGTGAGCAGTTCTTC.